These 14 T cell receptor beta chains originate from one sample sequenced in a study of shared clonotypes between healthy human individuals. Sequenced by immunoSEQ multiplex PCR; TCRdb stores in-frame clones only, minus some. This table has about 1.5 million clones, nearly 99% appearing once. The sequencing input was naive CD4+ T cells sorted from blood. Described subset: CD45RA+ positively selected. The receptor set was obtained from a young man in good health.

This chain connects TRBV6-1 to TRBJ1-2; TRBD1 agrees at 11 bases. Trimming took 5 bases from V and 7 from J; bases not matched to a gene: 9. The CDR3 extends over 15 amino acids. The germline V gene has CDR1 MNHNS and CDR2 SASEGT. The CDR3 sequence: CASSSRTGGSSGYTF. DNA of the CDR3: TGTGCCAGCAGTTCTCGGACAGGGGGCTCGAGTGGCTACACCTTC.

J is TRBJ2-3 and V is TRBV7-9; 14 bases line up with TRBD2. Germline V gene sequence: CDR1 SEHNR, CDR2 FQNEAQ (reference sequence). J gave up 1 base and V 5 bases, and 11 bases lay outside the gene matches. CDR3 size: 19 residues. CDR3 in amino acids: CASSTRTRLAGGRTDTQYF. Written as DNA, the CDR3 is TGTGCCAGCAGCACTAGAACCCGACTAGCGGGAGGGCGCACAGATACGCAGTATTTT.

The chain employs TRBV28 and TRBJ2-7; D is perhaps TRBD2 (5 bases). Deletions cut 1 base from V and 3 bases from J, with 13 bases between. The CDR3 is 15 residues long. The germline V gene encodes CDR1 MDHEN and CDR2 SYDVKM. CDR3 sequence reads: CASSLSMGSLYEQYF. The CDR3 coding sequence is TGTGCCAGCAGTTTATCTATGGGGAGCCTCTACGAGCAGTACTTC.

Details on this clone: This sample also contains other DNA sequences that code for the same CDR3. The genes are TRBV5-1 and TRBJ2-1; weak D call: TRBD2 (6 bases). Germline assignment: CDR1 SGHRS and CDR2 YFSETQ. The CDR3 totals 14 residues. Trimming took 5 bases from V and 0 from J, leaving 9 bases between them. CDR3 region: CASRPGDSYNEQFF. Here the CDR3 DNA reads TGCGCCAGCAGGCCGGGAGACTCCTACAATGAGCAGTTCTTC.

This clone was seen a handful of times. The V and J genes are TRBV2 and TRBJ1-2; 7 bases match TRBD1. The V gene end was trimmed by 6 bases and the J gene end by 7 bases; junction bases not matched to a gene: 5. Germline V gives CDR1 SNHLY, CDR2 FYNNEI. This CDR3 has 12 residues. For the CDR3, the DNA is TGTGCCAGCAGAACAGGGGTGGGTGGCTACACCTTC. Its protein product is CASRTGVGGYTF.

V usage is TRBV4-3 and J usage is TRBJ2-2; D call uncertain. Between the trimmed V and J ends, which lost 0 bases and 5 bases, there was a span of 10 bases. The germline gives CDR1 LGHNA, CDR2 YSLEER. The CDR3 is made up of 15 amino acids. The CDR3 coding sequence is TGCGCCAGCAGCCAAGAGAGCCTCCCGACCGGGGAGCTGTTTTTT. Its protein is CASSQESLPTGELFF.

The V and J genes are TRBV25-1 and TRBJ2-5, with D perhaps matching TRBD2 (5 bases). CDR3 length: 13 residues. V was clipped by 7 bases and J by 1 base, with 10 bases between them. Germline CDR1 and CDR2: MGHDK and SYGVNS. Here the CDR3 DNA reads TGTGCCAGCACCGACGGAGGCCAAGAGACCCAGTACTTC. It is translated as CASTDGGQETQYF.

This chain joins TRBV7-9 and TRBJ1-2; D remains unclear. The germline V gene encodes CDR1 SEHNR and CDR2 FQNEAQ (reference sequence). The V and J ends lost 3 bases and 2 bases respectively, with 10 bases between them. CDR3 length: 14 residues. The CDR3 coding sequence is TGTGCCAGCAGCTTGAGGCAGATCAACTATGGCTACACCTTC. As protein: CASSLRQINYGYTF.

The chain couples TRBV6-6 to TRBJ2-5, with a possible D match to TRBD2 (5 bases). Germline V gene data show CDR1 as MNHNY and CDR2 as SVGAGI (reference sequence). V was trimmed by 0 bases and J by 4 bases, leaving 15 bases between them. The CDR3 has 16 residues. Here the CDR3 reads CASSYSRSVGRETQYF. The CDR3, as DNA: TGTGCCAGCAGTTACTCCCGATCGGTGGGGAGAGAGACCCAGTACTTC.

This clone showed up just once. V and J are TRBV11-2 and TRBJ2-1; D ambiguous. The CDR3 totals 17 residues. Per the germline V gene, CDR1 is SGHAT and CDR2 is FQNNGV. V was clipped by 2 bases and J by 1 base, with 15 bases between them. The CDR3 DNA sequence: TGTGCCAGCAGCTTACCCGCCAGGATCATGTCCTACAATGAGCAGTTCTTC. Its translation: CASSLPARIMSYNEQFF. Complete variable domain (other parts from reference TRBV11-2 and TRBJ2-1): EAGVAQSPRYKIIEKRQSVAFWCNPISGHATLYWYQQILGQGPKLLIQFQNNGVVDDSQLPKDRFSAERLKGVDSTLKIQPAKLEDSAVYLCASSLPARIMSYNEQFFGPGTRLTVL.

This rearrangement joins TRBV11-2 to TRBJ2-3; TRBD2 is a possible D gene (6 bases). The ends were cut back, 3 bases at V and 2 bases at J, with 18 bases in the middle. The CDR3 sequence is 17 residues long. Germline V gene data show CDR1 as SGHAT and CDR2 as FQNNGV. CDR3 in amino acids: CASSFGGLSFDTDTQYF. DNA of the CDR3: TGTGCCAGCAGCTTCGGGGGATTGTCCTTTGACACAGATACGCAGTATTTT.

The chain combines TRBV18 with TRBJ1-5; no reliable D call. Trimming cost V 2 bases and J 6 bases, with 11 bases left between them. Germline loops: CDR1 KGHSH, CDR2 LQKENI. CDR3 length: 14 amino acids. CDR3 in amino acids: CASSPIAGIQPQHF. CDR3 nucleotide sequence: TGTGCCAGCTCACCAATAGCGGGGATTCAGCCCCAGCATTTT.

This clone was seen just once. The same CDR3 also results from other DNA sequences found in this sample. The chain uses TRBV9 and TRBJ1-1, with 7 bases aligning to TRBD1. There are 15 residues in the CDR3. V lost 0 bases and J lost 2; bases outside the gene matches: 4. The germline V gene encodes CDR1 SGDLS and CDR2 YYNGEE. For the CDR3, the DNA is TGTGCCAGCAGCGTAGGACAGGGACCCAACACTGAAGCTTTCTTT. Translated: CASSVGQGPNTEAFF.

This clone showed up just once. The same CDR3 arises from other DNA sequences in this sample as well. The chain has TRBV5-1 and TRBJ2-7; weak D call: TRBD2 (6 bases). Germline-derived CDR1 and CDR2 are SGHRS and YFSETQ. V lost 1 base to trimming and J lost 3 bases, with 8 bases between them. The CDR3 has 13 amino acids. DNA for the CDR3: TGCGCCAGCAGCTTGTCGGGGGTCTACGAGCAGTACTTC. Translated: CASSLSGVYEQYF.